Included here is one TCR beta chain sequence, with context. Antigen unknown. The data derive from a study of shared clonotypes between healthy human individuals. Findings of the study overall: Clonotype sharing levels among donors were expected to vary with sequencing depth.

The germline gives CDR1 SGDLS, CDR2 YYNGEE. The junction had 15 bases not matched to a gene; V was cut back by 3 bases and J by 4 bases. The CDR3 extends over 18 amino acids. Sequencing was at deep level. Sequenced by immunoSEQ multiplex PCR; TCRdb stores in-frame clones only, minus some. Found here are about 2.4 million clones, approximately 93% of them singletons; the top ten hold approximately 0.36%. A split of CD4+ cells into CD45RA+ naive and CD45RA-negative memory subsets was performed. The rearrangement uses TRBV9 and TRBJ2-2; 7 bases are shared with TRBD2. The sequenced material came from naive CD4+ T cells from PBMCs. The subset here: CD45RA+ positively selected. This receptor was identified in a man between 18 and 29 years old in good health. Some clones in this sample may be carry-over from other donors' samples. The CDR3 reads CASSATSRRTQPTGELFF. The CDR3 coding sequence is TGTGCCAGCAGCGCGACTAGCAGACGAACACAACCCACCGGGGAGCTGTTTTTT.